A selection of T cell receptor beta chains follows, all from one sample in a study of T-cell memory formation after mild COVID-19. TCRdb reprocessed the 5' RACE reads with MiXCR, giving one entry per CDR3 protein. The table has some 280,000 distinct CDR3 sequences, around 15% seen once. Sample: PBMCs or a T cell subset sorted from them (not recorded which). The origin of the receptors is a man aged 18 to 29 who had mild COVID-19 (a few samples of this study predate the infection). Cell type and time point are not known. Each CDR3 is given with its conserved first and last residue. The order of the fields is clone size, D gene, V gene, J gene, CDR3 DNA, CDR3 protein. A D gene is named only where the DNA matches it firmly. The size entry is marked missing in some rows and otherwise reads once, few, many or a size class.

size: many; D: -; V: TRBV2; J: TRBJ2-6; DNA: TGTGCCAGCAGTGCGAGCTCTGGGGCCAACGTCCTGACTTTC; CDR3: CASSASSGANVLTF
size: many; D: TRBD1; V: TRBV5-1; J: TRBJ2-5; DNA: TGCGCCAGCAGCCCAGGGACAGCCCAAGAGACCCAGTACTTC; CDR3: CASSPGTAQETQYF
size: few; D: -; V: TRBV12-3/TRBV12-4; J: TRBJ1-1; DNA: TGTGCCAGCAGCGCAGGACTTATGAACACTGAAGCTTTCTTT; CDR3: CASSAGLMNTEAFF
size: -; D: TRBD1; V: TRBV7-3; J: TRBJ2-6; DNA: TGTGCCAGCAGCCCGGGCCCCGGGACAGGGAGCTCTGGGGCCAACGTCCTGACTTTC; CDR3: CASSPGPGTGSSGANVLTF
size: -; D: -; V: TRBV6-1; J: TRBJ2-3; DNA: TGTGCCAGCATCCCGGGGGGCCCCGGGGATACGCAGTATTTT; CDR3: CASIPGGPGDTQYF
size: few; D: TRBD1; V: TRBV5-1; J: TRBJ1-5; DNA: TGCGCCAGCAGCTTGGGACAGGGAGGGTTTAATCAGCCCCAGCATTTT; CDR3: CASSLGQGGFNQPQHF
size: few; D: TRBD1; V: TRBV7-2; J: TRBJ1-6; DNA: TGTGCCAGCAGCTTAGGGGGGACAGAGAATTCACCCCTCCACTTT; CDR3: CASSLGGTENSPLHF
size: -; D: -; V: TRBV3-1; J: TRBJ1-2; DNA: TGTGCCAGCAGCCAAAGGGGAGTGAACTATGGCTACACCTTC; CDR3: CASSQRGVNYGYTF
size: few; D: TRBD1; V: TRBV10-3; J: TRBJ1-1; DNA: TGTGCCATCAGACTAGACAGGGGGCAGAACACTGAAGCTTTCTTT; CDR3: CAIRLDRGQNTEAFF
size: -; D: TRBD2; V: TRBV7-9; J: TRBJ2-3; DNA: TGTGCCAGCAGCCCACCGGGACTAGGGGTAGATACGCAGTATTTT; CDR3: CASSPPGLGVDTQYF